A selection of T cell receptor beta chains follows, all from one sample in a study of blood T cells in healthy people across ages. TCRdb itself ran the 5' RACE reads through MiXCR, one entry per CDR3 protein. The sample lists a few hundred thousand distinct CDR3 sequences; 45% to 65% were seen once. What was sequenced was blood. These receptors all stem from a man in his 60s in good health. The CDR3 runs from the conserved cysteine through the conserved F or W. A D gene is named only where the DNA matches it firmly. Size values are once, few and many counts, or a class for expanded clones, and some rows have none.

V gene	clone size	J gene	D gene	CDR3 protein	CDR3 DNA
TRBV11-2	.	TRBJ2-5	.	CASSPMNRETQYF	TGTGCCAGCAGCCCAATGAACCGAGAGACCCAGTACTTC
TRBV2	many	TRBJ1-6	.	CASSETAGVPLHF	TGTGCCAGCAGTGAAACGGCAGGGGTACCCCTCCACTTT
TRBV3-1	many	TRBJ1-2	TRBD1	CASSTRDRSNYGYTF	TGTGCCAGCAGCACCCGGGACAGGTCCAACTATGGCTACACCTTC
TRBV28	.	TRBJ2-1	.	CASSGGGLSYNEQFF	TGTGCCAGCAGTGGGGGCGGCCTATCGTACAATGAGCAGTTCTTC
TRBV11-2	few	TRBJ2-7	.	CASSYPPSDQFLSSYEQYF	TGTGCCAGCAGCTACCCCCCTAGCGACCAATTCTTAAGCTCCTACGAGCAGTACTTC
TRBV4-3	once	TRBJ2-1	TRBD2	CASSHQLAGTSYNEQFF	TGCGCCAGCAGCCACCAACTAGCGGGGACATCCTACAATGAGCAGTTCTTC
TRBV12-3/TRBV12-4	many	TRBJ2-1	.	CASSWPGPNNEQFF	TGTGCCAGCAGTTGGCCAGGACCTAACAATGAGCAGTTCTTC
TRBV2	.	TRBJ2-1	.	CASDKQGLDEQFF	TGTGCCAGTGACAAACAGGGATTGGATGAGCAGTTCTTC
TRBV12-3/TRBV12-4	.	TRBJ1-4	.	CASSLAGTGELFF	TGTGCCAGCAGTTTAGCCGGGACGGGAGAACTGTTTTTT
TRBV7-2	few	TRBJ2-1	TRBD2	CASSLLPGTSGASSYNEQFF	TGTGCCAGCAGCCTACTCCCCGGGACTAGCGGGGCTAGCTCCTACAATGAGCAGTTCTTC
TRBV7-2	.	TRBJ2-1	.	CASSLVSRGHNEQFF	TGTGCCAGCAGCTTAGTCTCCCGAGGCCACAATGAGCAGTTCTTC
TRBV20-1	.	TRBJ1-1	.	CSARDQNREAFF	TGCAGTGCTAGAGACCAGAACAGAGAAGCTTTCTTT
TRBV28	.	TRBJ2-5	.	CASSSVTGRGETQYF	TGTGCCAGCAGTTCCGTAACAGGGAGGGGAGAGACCCAGTACTTC
TRBV7-8	.	TRBJ2-7	.	CASANGGQSTFEQYF	TGTGCCAGCGCCAACGGGGGGCAGTCGACCTTCGAGCAGTACTTC
TRBV7-9	.	TRBJ2-3	TRBD1	CASSSGTGWTDTQYF	TGTGCCAGCAGCTCGGGGACAGGGTGGACAGATACGCAGTATTTT
TRBV7-8	many	TRBJ2-1	TRBD2	CASSSLAGNKGYNEQFF	TGTGCCAGCAGCTCCCTAGCGGGGAATAAAGGGTACAATGAGCAGTTCTTC
TRBV6-5	few	TRBJ2-3	.	CASSRRTRTDTQYF	TGTGCCAGCAGTCGCCGGACTCGCACAGATACGCAGTATTTT
TRBV7-9	few	TRBJ1-1	.	CASSLAAGSEAFF	TGTGCCAGCAGCTTAGCGGCCGGGAGTGAAGCTTTCTTT
TRBV7-2	.	TRBJ2-2	TRBD2	CASSPPGGGAGSSGELFF	TGTGCCAGCAGCCCGCCGGGGGGGGGCGCAGGGTCGAGCGGGGAGCTGTTTTTT
TRBV29-1	.	TRBJ2-7	.	CSVIKGYYEQYF	TGCAGCGTTATTAAGGGCTACTACGAGCAGTACTTC
TRBV20-1	.	TRBJ2-2	.	CSARVGPNTGELFF	TGCAGTGCCAGGGTGGGCCCGAACACCGGGGAGCTGTTTTTT
TRBV27	.	TRBJ2-7	TRBD2	CASSIRTSGSYEQYF	TGTGCCAGCAGTATCAGGACTAGCGGATCCTACGAGCAGTACTTC
TRBV20-1	few	TRBJ2-6	.	CSARGAEKSGANVLTF	TGCAGTGCTAGGGGGGCAGAAAAGTCTGGGGCCAACGTCCTGACTTTC
TRBV2	few	TRBJ2-6	.	CASHKLQTSGANVLTF	TGTGCCAGCCACAAGTTACAGACCTCTGGGGCCAACGTCCTGACTTTC
TRBV9	.	TRBJ2-1	.	CASSVVDRHEQFF	TGTGCCAGCAGCGTTGTAGATCGCCATGAGCAGTTCTTC
TRBV4-2	.	TRBJ2-7	.	CASSQDLYQGSYEQYF	TGTGCCAGCAGCCAAGATCTATATCAGGGTTCCTACGAGCAGTACTTC
TRBV20-1	.	TRBJ1-2	.	CSARVKVGGYTF	TGCAGTGCTAGAGTGAAGGTCGGAGGCTACACCTTC